Below, 22 T cell receptor beta chains from the same sample are listed, as sequenced in a study of blood T cell repertoires in COVID-19. This table comes from immunoSEQ multiplex PCR, and its TCRdb copy is limited to in-frame clones, with some not included. Of around 170,000 clones in the sample, 80% to 90% are singletons; the top ten hold about 1.9%. The sequencing input was peripheral blood. The receptors were sampled from a man aged 18 to 35 who had recovered from COVID-19.

This chain uses TRBV9 with TRBJ2-3; perhaps TRBD1 as D (6 bases). The germline gives CDR1 SGDLS, CDR2 YYNGEE. CDR3 length: 16 amino acids. The germline V and J ends were trimmed by 0 bases and 0 bases, with 11 bases remaining between them. The CDR3, as DNA: TGTGCCAGCAGCGTAGGGTGGGGGCCTAGCACAGATACGCAGTATTTT. It translates to CASSVGWGPSTDTQYF.

This sequence joins TRBV5-8 and TRBJ1-4; D not certain. The V gene's germline CDR1 is SGHTS and CDR2 YDEGEE. The CDR3 has 15 amino acids. V lost 1 base and J lost 1, with 8 bases in between. CDR3 DNA sequence: TGTGCCAGCAGCTTGTCCGGGGTAACTAATGAAAAACTGTTTTTT. Translated: CASSLSGVTNEKLFF.

This chain links TRBV6-5 with TRBJ1-4; 9 bases agree with TRBD1. V dropped 2 bases and J dropped 8; count of bases not matched to a gene: 6. This CDR3 region has 15 residues. Germline CDR1 and CDR2: MNHEY and SVGAGI. The DNA for the CDR3 is TGTGCCAGCAGTTACGGGGGGACAGGGTGGGAAAAACTGTTTTTT. Protein sequence: CASSYGGTGWEKLFF.

The genes are TRBV19 and TRBJ2-7, with 10 bases aligning to TRBD2. The germline CDR1 and CDR2 sequences are LNHDA and SQIVND (reference sequence). Losses at the gene ends were 7 bases for V and 3 bases for J; bases not matched to a gene: 9. The CDR3 loop spans 15 amino acids. The CDR3 region is CASMGTGTSVYEQYF. The CDR3 DNA is TGTGCCAGTATGGGGACCGGGACTAGCGTCTACGAGCAGTACTTC.

The rearrangement uses TRBV5-1 and TRBJ2-1, with 7 bases aligning to TRBD2. Germline trimming cut 4 bases from V and 9 bases from J; bases unmatched to any gene: 13. CDR3 size: 15 residues. Germline CDR1 reads SGHRS; CDR2 reads YFSETQ. CDR3 residues: CASSPDPGGGGEQFF. CDR3 bases: TGCGCCAGCAGCCCCGACCCGGGGGGAGGTGGTGAGCAGTTCTTC.

The chain uses TRBV7-8 and TRBJ1-2, with 8 bases matching TRBD1. This CDR3 region has 13 residues. CDR1 and CDR2 (germline): SGHVS, FQNEAQ. The V gene end was trimmed by 5 bases and the J gene end by 3 bases; junction bases not matched to a gene: 2. This chain's CDR3 is CASSRDRYYGYTF. The CDR3, as DNA: TGTGCCAGCAGCCGGGACAGGTACTATGGCTACACCTTC. Together with reference TRBV7-8 and TRBJ1-2, the CDR3 gives the full variable domain: GAGVSQSPRYKVAKRGQDVALRCDPISGHVSLFWYQQALGQGPEFLTYFQNEAQLDKSGLPSDRFFAERPEGSVSTLKIQRTQQEDSAVYLCASSRDRYYGYTFGSGTRLTVV.

The chain joins TRBV4-3 to TRBJ2-1; TRBD2 agrees at 15 bases. Germline trimming cut 4 bases from V and 7 bases from J; bases unmatched to any gene: 8. The CDR3 contains 17 residues. From germline, CDR1 is LGHNA and CDR2 YSLEER. The CDR3 DNA reads TGCGCCAGCAGCCTCGGACTAGCGGGAGGGCCGGGAAATGAGCAGTTCTTC. It yields the protein CASSLGLAGGPGNEQFF.

The chain has TRBV6-5 and TRBJ2-1; possible D gene TRBD2, 6 bases. The germline gives CDR1 MNHEY, CDR2 SVGAGI. The V end lost 6 bases, the J end lost 9 bases, and 15 bases lay between the germline ends. The CDR3 is made up of 13 amino acids. CDR3 sequence: CASSDLIGGEQFF. CDR3 coding DNA: TGTGCCAGCAGCGACTTGATCGGGGGTGAGCAGTTCTTC.

The chain links TRBV24-1 to TRBJ1-2, with 9 bases lining up with TRBD1. Trimming removed 4 bases from V and 2 bases from J; junction bases left unmatched: 7. Germline CDR1 reads KGHDR; CDR2 reads SFDVKD. The CDR3 is made up of 16 amino acids. The CDR3 is CATSDPRTGENYGYTF. The CDR3, as DNA: TGTGCCACCAGTGACCCTAGGACAGGGGAGAACTATGGCTACACCTTC.

To note about this clone: One end of the junction fails to match germline, which may point to a read error. The J gene is TRBJ2-1, the V gene TRBV14; perhaps TRBD1 as D (5 bases). This CDR3 is 15 amino acids long. CDR1 and CDR2 (germline): SGHDN, FVKESK. CDR3 residues: CASSPRAGWVNQQFF. CDR3 DNA: TGTGCCAGCAGCCCTAGGGCAGGGTGGGTCAATCAGCAGTTCTTC.

V usage is TRBV24-1 and J usage is TRBJ2-1; 10 nucleotides align to TRBD2. The CDR3 is 15 amino acids. Germline V lookup: CDR1 KGHDR, CDR2 SFDVKD. The V gene end was trimmed by 1 base and the J gene end by 10 bases; junction bases not matched to a gene: 6. As DNA, the CDR3 is TGTGCCACCAGTGATTTCCGACTAGCGGGTGGGGAGCAGTTCTTC. This gives the protein CATSDFRLAGGEQFF.

V is TRBV9 and J is TRBJ2-3; 7 bases match TRBD1. V shed 0 bases and J 2 bases; nucleotides not matched to a gene: 3. This CDR3 region has 15 residues. CDR1 is SGDLS and CDR2 is YYNGEE in the germline V gene. CDR3 sequence (DNA): TGTGCCAGCAGCGTAGAAGGACAGGACACAGATACGCAGTATTTT. Protein sequence: CASSVEGQDTDTQYF.

J is TRBJ2-2 and V is TRBV5-6; D is perhaps TRBD2 (6 bases). Germline loops: CDR1 SGHDT, CDR2 YYEEEE. The CDR3 spans 14 residues. V was pared by 1 base and J by 4 bases, with 8 bases between. The CDR3 spells CASSLWTTTGELFF. In DNA form, the CDR3 reads TGTGCCAGCAGCTTGTGGACTACCACCGGGGAGCTGTTTTTT.

This clone was detected only once. V and J are TRBV4-3 and TRBJ1-5; 7 nucleotides agree with TRBD1. CDR1 LGHNA and CDR2 YSLEER come from the germline V gene. This CDR3 comprises 14 residues. The V and J ends lost 2 bases and 6 bases, in that order; junction bases with no gene match: 4. CDR3 bases: TGCGCCAGCAGCCAAAGACAGGGAGGTCAGCCCCAGCATTTT. Amino acids: CASSQRQGGQPQHF.

The chain links TRBV25-1 to TRBJ2-7, with D possibly being TRBD1 (5 bases). V gave up 3 bases and J gave up 0 bases, with 15 bases separating them. There are 16 residues in the CDR3. In germline, CDR1 is MGHDK, CDR2 SYGVNS. The CDR3 nucleotides read TGTGCCAGCAGTGACGGTTCCTACAGGCCCTCCTACGAGCAGTACTTC. Translation gives CASSDGSYRPSYEQYF.

The table lists this clone with a count of one. V is TRBV7-9 and J is TRBJ2-2; D is uncertain. The length of the CDR3 is 13 residues. V shed 1 base and J shed 6 bases, with 6 bases lying between them. Germline V gene data show CDR1 as SEHNR and CDR2 as FQNEAQ (reference sequence). The CDR3 is CASSLVNPGELFF. The CDR3 nucleotides are TGTGCCAGCAGCTTAGTCAATCCCGGGGAGCTGTTTTTT.

The rearrangement joins TRBV6-5 to TRBJ1-3, with D possibly being TRBD1 (5 bases). Deletions cut 0 bases from V and 3 bases from J, with 9 bases between. Germline loops: CDR1 MNHEY, CDR2 SVGAGI. The CDR3 has 15 amino acids. The CDR3 spells CASSYSGRDGNTIYF. CDR3 nucleotide sequence: TGTGCCAGCAGTTACTCGGGCAGGGATGGAAACACCATATATTTT.

The sample holds a few counts of this clone. The V gene is TRBV24-1, the J gene TRBJ1-1; no firm D call. Per germline, CDR1 KGHDR and CDR2 SFDVKD. This CDR3 has 10 residues. Deletions cut 9 bases from V and 3 bases from J, with 4 bases between. CDR3 amino acids: CATSYTEAFF. The CDR3 DNA reads as TGTGCCACCTCGTACACTGAAGCTTTCTTT.

The CDR3 sequence: CASSQDNFSYEQYF. In DNA, the CDR3 is TGTGCCAGCAGCCAAGACAACTTCTCCTACGAGCAGTACTTC. The chain recombines TRBV14 with TRBJ2-7, with D uncertain. Trimming left V 0 bases short and J 0 bases short, with 6 bases between. The CDR3 runs 14 residues. CDR1 is SGHDN and CDR2 is FVKESK in the germline V gene.

CDR3 coding DNA: TGTGCCAGCAGGCTCCGGTCGAACACCGGGGAGCTGTTTTTT. Its protein is CASRLRSNTGELFF. This rearrangement joins TRBV28 to TRBJ2-2, with D uncertain. V lost 6 bases and J lost 0, with 8 bases in between. Germline V gene lookup returns CDR1 MDHEN and CDR2 SYDVKM. This CDR3 is built from 14 residues.

V and J are TRBV5-1 and TRBJ2-2; tentatively, D is TRBD1 (6 bases). V was pared by 4 bases and J by 2 bases, with 9 bases between. This CDR3 has 14 residues. The germline V gene has CDR1 SGHRS and CDR2 YFSETQ. CDR3 sequence (DNA): TGCGCCAGCAGCCCGGGACAAAACACCGGGGAGCTGTTTTTT. It translates to CASSPGQNTGELFF.

The gene calls are TRBV4-1 and TRBJ1-2; unclear D gene. CDR1 and CDR2 (germline): MGHRA, YSYEKL. This CDR3 contains 14 residues. V was pared by 4 bases and J by 3 bases, with 12 bases between. The CDR3 sequence: CASSPEGGDYGYTF. The CDR3 DNA sequence: TGCGCCAGCAGCCCCGAGGGAGGAGACTATGGCTACACCTTC.